This TCR beta chain was observed in a study of response to subunit inactivated influenza vaccine. MiXCR, applied by TCRdb to the RT-PCR reads, yields one record per CDR3 protein. This sample has approximately 290,000 distinct CDR3 sequences, with around 22% found just once. General study findings and limits: Seasonal influenza vaccination, on each occasion, was suggested by the authors to recruit few new T cells.

Comment on this clonotype: The antigen remains unidentified.

Trimming removed 0 bases from V and 2 bases from J, with 11 bases in between. The CDR3 length is 14 residues. Per the germline V gene, CDR1 is DFQATT and CDR2 is SNEGSKA (reference sequence). The chain joins TRBV20-1 to TRBJ2-7; D is undetermined. The sample in question was PBMCs from blood, obtained about 19 months after vaccination. The clonotype originates from a man aged 50-75 years who received an inactivated influenza vaccine. The CDR3 DNA reads as TGCAGTGCTAGAGATGTGGCCCACGCCTACGAGCAGTACTTC. The encoded protein is CSARDVAHAYEQYF.